These T cell receptor beta chains were read from a single sample in a study of blood T cell repertoires in COVID-19. Libraries were prepared by immunoSEQ multiplex PCR; TCRdb keeps only in-frame clonotypes and omits some of them. The data show about 180,000 clones, roughly 84% seen once. Sequenced material: peripheral blood. The receptors derive from a woman of 80 years or more with acute or convalescent COVID-19. Both conserved end residues are part of each CDR3. D genes are given only for firm matches. Only some rows state a clone size, as once, few, many or a class for expanded clones.

clone_size: .; j_call: TRBJ1-2; v_call: TRBV14; d_call: .; cdr3_aa: CASSQDPGTYGYTF; cdr3_nt: TGTGCCAGCAGCCAAGATCCGGGAACCTATGGCTACACCTTC
clone_size: .; j_call: TRBJ1-6; v_call: TRBV6-6; d_call: .; cdr3_aa: CASSAPGYNSPLHF; cdr3_nt: TGTGCCAGCAGTGCCCCGGGGTATAATTCACCCCTCCACTTT
clone_size: .; j_call: TRBJ1-2; v_call: TRBV25-1; d_call: .; cdr3_aa: CASSVRDGLNYGYTF; cdr3_nt: TGTGCCAGCAGTGTGCGGGACGGACTCAACTATGGCTACACCTTC
clone_size: .; j_call: TRBJ1-1; v_call: TRBV21-1; d_call: .; cdr3_aa: CASFNRGRARRSTEAFF; cdr3_nt: TGTGCCAGCTTCAATAGGGGCCGAGCTCGAAGATCCACTGAAGCTTTCTTT
clone_size: .; j_call: TRBJ2-2; v_call: TRBV5-8; d_call: TRBD1; cdr3_aa: CASSTGQGAAGELFF; cdr3_nt: TGTGCCAGCAGCACCGGACAGGGGGCCGCCGGGGAGCTGTTTTTT
clone_size: .; j_call: TRBJ2-1; v_call: TRBV11-2; d_call: .; cdr3_aa: CASSLQTGLNEQFF; cdr3_nt: TGTGCCAGCAGCTTACAGACAGGTCTCAATGAGCAGTTCTTC
clone_size: .; j_call: TRBJ1-2; v_call: TRBV10-3; d_call: .; cdr3_aa: CAISESDYGYTF; cdr3_nt: TGTGCCATCAGTGAGTCCGACTATGGCTACACCTTC
clone_size: .; j_call: TRBJ2-4; v_call: TRBV9; d_call: .; cdr3_aa: CASSATGLRTLFADQYF; cdr3_nt: TGTGCCAGCAGCGCCACGGGATTGAGGACTCTCTTTGCCGATCAGTACTTC
clone_size: .; j_call: TRBJ1-1; v_call: TRBV2; d_call: .; cdr3_aa: CASSYRSEAFF; cdr3_nt: TGTGCCAGCAGTTACAGGAGCGAAGCTTTCTTT
clone_size: .; j_call: TRBJ2-2; v_call: TRBV7-8; d_call: TRBD2; cdr3_aa: CASSLASGRSGELFF; cdr3_nt: TGTGCCAGCAGCTTAGCCAGCGGGAGGTCCGGGGAGCTGTTTTTT
clone_size: .; j_call: TRBJ2-3; v_call: TRBV5-4; d_call: TRBD2; cdr3_aa: CASSGAGAGTDTQYF; cdr3_nt: TGTGCCAGCAGCGGAGCGGGAGCAGGCACAGATACGCAGTATTTT
clone_size: .; j_call: TRBJ2-7; v_call: TRBV6-6; d_call: .; cdr3_aa: CASSMTFYEQYF; cdr3_nt: TGTGCCAGCAGTATGACATTCTACGAGCAGTACTTC
clone_size: .; j_call: TRBJ2-3; v_call: TRBV11-2; d_call: .; cdr3_aa: CASSLSTGHPPDTQYF; cdr3_nt: TGTGCCAGCAGCTTATCGACAGGCCACCCCCCAGATACGCAGTATTTT
clone_size: once; j_call: TRBJ1-5; v_call: TRBV12-3/TRBV12-4; d_call: .; cdr3_aa: CASSWGATEPQHF; cdr3_nt: TGTGCCAGCAGCTGGGGAGCCACGGAGCCCCAGCATTTT
clone_size: .; j_call: TRBJ1-2; v_call: TRBV7-2; d_call: TRBD1; cdr3_aa: CASSLGGGRYGYTF; cdr3_nt: TGTGCCAGCAGCTTAGGAGGGGGCCGGTATGGCTACACCTTC
clone_size: .; j_call: TRBJ1-1; v_call: TRBV6-5; d_call: TRBD1; cdr3_aa: CASSYRSGQARAFF; cdr3_nt: TGTGCCAGCAGTTACAGATCCGGACAGGCAAGAGCTTTCTTT
clone_size: once; j_call: TRBJ2-7; v_call: TRBV6-5; d_call: .; cdr3_aa: CASRKGGGAYEQYF; cdr3_nt: TGTGCCAGCAGAAAGGGGGGGGGCGCCTACGAGCAGTACTTC
clone_size: .; j_call: TRBJ1-2; v_call: TRBV29-1; d_call: .; cdr3_aa: CSVDGAGALRYTF; cdr3_nt: TGCAGCGTTGATGGGGCAGGGGCCTTGCGCTACACCTTC
clone_size: .; j_call: TRBJ2-7; v_call: TRBV3-1/TRBV3-2; d_call: TRBD1; cdr3_aa: CASSQGRDSELYEQYF; cdr3_nt: TGTGCCAGCAGCCAAGGACGGGACAGTGAACTCTACGAGCAGTACTTC
clone_size: .; j_call: TRBJ1-1; v_call: TRBV11-3; d_call: .; cdr3_aa: CASSLERNTEAFF; cdr3_nt: TGTGCCAGCAGCTTAGAGAGGAACACTGAAGCTTTCTTT
clone_size: many; j_call: TRBJ1-3; v_call: TRBV7-9; d_call: .; cdr3_aa: CASSFGQTESDTIYF; cdr3_nt: TGTGCCAGCAGCTTCGGACAGACCGAGTCGGACACCATATATTTT
clone_size: .; j_call: TRBJ1-2; v_call: TRBV11-2; d_call: TRBD1; cdr3_aa: CASSLGAGGSYGYTF; cdr3_nt: TGTGCCAGCAGCTTAGGGGCAGGGGGTTCCTATGGCTACACCTTC
clone_size: .; j_call: TRBJ2-1; v_call: TRBV7-3; d_call: .; cdr3_aa: CASSPSGNNEQFF; cdr3_nt: TGTGCCAGCAGCCCCTCAGGTAACAATGAGCAGTTCTTC
clone_size: .; j_call: TRBJ2-7; v_call: TRBV5-1; d_call: TRBD1; cdr3_aa: CASSLAPQGALTQQYF; cdr3_nt: TGCGCCAGCAGCTTGGCCCCCCAGGGGGCCCTCACCCAGCAGTACTTC
clone_size: .; j_call: TRBJ1-4; v_call: TRBV19; d_call: .; cdr3_aa: CASSISSNEKLFF; cdr3_nt: TGTGCCAGTAGTATCTCCAGTAATGAAAAACTGTTTTTT
clone_size: .; j_call: TRBJ2-3; v_call: TRBV19; d_call: .; cdr3_aa: CASSPVLGTDTQYF; cdr3_nt: TGTGCCAGTAGCCCCGTCCTCGGCACAGATACGCAGTATTTT
clone_size: few; j_call: TRBJ2-1; v_call: TRBV30; d_call: .; cdr3_aa: CAWSGLVNNEQFF; cdr3_nt: TGTGCCTGGAGTGGACTAGTCAACAATGAGCAGTTCTTC
clone_size: .; j_call: TRBJ2-2; v_call: TRBV7-2; d_call: TRBD2; cdr3_aa: CASSLEGLAVTGELFF; cdr3_nt: TGTGCCAGCAGCTTAGAGGGACTAGCGGTAACCGGGGAGCTGTTTTTT
clone_size: .; j_call: TRBJ2-3; v_call: TRBV5-1; d_call: TRBD2; cdr3_aa: CASRPLAGDYTQYF; cdr3_nt: TGCGCCAGCAGGCCCCTAGCGGGAGATTATACGCAGTATTTT
clone_size: many; j_call: TRBJ1-4; v_call: TRBV5-1; d_call: .; cdr3_aa: CASSLRENLNEKLFF; cdr3_nt: TGCGCCAGCAGCTTGCGAGAGAACCTTAATGAAAAACTGTTTTTT
clone_size: .; j_call: TRBJ2-3; v_call: TRBV10-3; d_call: .; cdr3_aa: CAISSGSEDTQYF; cdr3_nt: TGTGCCATCAGTAGCGGTTCGGAAGATACGCAGTATTTT
clone_size: once; j_call: TRBJ2-1; v_call: TRBV13; d_call: .; cdr3_aa: CASSLGQLRKAQSDEQFF; cdr3_nt: TGTGCCAGCAGCTTAGGCCAATTGAGGAAAGCGCAGTCCGATGAGCAGTTCTTC
clone_size: .; j_call: TRBJ2-3; v_call: TRBV12-3/TRBV12-4; d_call: .; cdr3_aa: CASTRGTDTQYF; cdr3_nt: TGTGCCAGCACCCGCGGCACAGATACGCAGTATTTT
clone_size: once; j_call: TRBJ1-6; v_call: TRBV2; d_call: TRBD1; cdr3_aa: CASRLDRANSPLHF; cdr3_nt: TGTGCCAGCAGGCTGGACAGGGCCAATTCACCCCTCCACTTT
clone_size: .; j_call: TRBJ1-5; v_call: TRBV24-1; d_call: .; cdr3_aa: CATSDTYRAGQPQHF; cdr3_nt: TGTGCCACCAGTGACACTTACAGGGCCGGGCAGCCCCAGCATTTT
clone_size: .; j_call: TRBJ1-5; v_call: TRBV19; d_call: TRBD1; cdr3_aa: CASSIQGAGGQPQHF; cdr3_nt: TGTGCCAGTAGTATTCAGGGGGCAGGGGGTCAGCCCCAGCATTTT
clone_size: .; j_call: TRBJ2-7; v_call: TRBV4-2; d_call: TRBD1; cdr3_aa: CASSPQGDGTYEQYF; cdr3_nt: TGTGCCAGCAGCCCTCAGGGGGACGGTACCTACGAGCAGTACTTC
clone_size: .; j_call: TRBJ2-5; v_call: TRBV27; d_call: TRBD1; cdr3_aa: CASSLEGQGGETQYF; cdr3_nt: TGTGCCAGCAGTTTAGAGGGACAGGGAGGAGAGACCCAGTACTTC
clone_size: .; j_call: TRBJ1-4; v_call: TRBV14; d_call: .; cdr3_aa: CASSETRPDEKLFF; cdr3_nt: TGTGCCAGCAGCGAGACGCGGCCGGATGAAAAACTGTTTTTT
clone_size: .; j_call: TRBJ2-6; v_call: TRBV24-1; d_call: .; cdr3_aa: CATSDPPGSGANVLTF; cdr3_nt: TGTGCCACCAGTGACCCCCCAGGGTCCGGGGCCAACGTCCTGACTTTC
clone_size: few; j_call: TRBJ2-7; v_call: TRBV9; d_call: TRBD2; cdr3_aa: CASSTLAGADEQYF; cdr3_nt: TGTGCCAGCAGCACATTAGCGGGAGCGGACGAGCAGTACTTC
clone_size: .; j_call: TRBJ2-3; v_call: TRBV11-2; d_call: TRBD2; cdr3_aa: CASSSTGTSGRGTDTQYF; cdr3_nt: TGTGCCAGCAGCTCTACCGGGACTAGCGGGAGGGGGACAGATACGCAGTATTTT
clone_size: .; j_call: TRBJ1-2; v_call: TRBV25-1; d_call: .; cdr3_aa: CASSYSSDNYGYTF; cdr3_nt: TGTGCCAGCAGTTACAGCTCCGACAACTATGGCTACACCTTC
clone_size: .; j_call: TRBJ2-1; v_call: TRBV19; d_call: TRBD2; cdr3_aa: CASRLAGGPSRYNEQFF; cdr3_nt: TGTGCCAGTAGACTAGCGGGAGGGCCTAGTAGGTACAATGAGCAGTTCTTC
clone_size: once; j_call: TRBJ1-1; v_call: TRBV5-4; d_call: .; cdr3_aa: CASSLLQGMNTEAFF; cdr3_nt: TGTGCCAGCAGCTTGCTACAGGGAATGAACACTGAAGCTTTCTTT
clone_size: .; j_call: TRBJ2-5; v_call: TRBV5-3; d_call: .; cdr3_aa: CARSSPEGTQETQYF; cdr3_nt: TGTGCCAGAAGCTCGCCGGAGGGGACCCAAGAGACCCAGTACTTC
clone_size: .; j_call: TRBJ1-2; v_call: TRBV27; d_call: TRBD1; cdr3_aa: CASSPKDRADYGYTF; cdr3_nt: TGTGCCAGCAGTCCAAAGGACAGGGCGGACTATGGCTACACCTTC
clone_size: .; j_call: TRBJ1-1; v_call: TRBV12-3/TRBV12-4; d_call: .; cdr3_aa: CASSFRNTEAFF; cdr3_nt: TGTGCCAGCAGTTTCAGGAACACTGAAGCTTTCTTT
clone_size: once; j_call: TRBJ1-1; v_call: TRBV12-3/TRBV12-4; d_call: .; cdr3_aa: CASSLANTLEAFF; cdr3_nt: TGTGCCAGCAGTTTAGCCAACACCCTGGAAGCTTTCTTT
clone_size: .; j_call: TRBJ2-2; v_call: TRBV5-4; d_call: TRBD2; cdr3_aa: CASSLDPSGGPNTGELFF; cdr3_nt: TGTGCCAGCAGCTTGGACCCTAGCGGGGGACCGAACACCGGGGAGCTGTTTTTT
clone_size: once; j_call: TRBJ2-1; v_call: TRBV5-4; d_call: TRBD1; cdr3_aa: CASSSRDRVYNEQFF; cdr3_nt: TGTGCCAGCAGCAGCCGGGACAGGGTCTACAATGAGCAGTTCTTC
clone_size: .; j_call: TRBJ2-5; v_call: TRBV19; d_call: .; cdr3_aa: CATARGGRGKRETQYF; cdr3_nt: TGTGCCACCGCGAGAGGGGGACGGGGTAAGAGGGAGACCCAGTACTTC
clone_size: .; j_call: TRBJ1-5; v_call: TRBV5-6; d_call: .; cdr3_aa: CASSLTAYQPQHF; cdr3_nt: TGTGCCAGCAGCCTGACAGCTTATCAGCCCCAGCATTTT
clone_size: .; j_call: TRBJ2-1; v_call: TRBV7-6; d_call: .; cdr3_aa: CASSLSVGAYNEQFF; cdr3_nt: TGTGCCAGCAGCCTTAGCGTCGGGGCCTACAATGAGCAGTTCTTC
clone_size: .; j_call: TRBJ2-5; v_call: TRBV24-1; d_call: TRBD1; cdr3_aa: CATSDSDRFQETQYF; cdr3_nt: TGTGCCACCAGTGATTCGGACAGGTTCCAAGAGACCCAGTACTTC
clone_size: .; j_call: TRBJ1-1; v_call: TRBV27; d_call: .; cdr3_aa: CASSFGGVGTEAFF; cdr3_nt: TGTGCCAGCAGTTTCGGGGGTGTGGGCACTGAAGCTTTCTTT
clone_size: .; j_call: TRBJ1-1; v_call: TRBV18; d_call: .; cdr3_aa: CASSPRQENTEAFF; cdr3_nt: TGTGCCAGCTCCCCGAGACAGGAGAACACTGAAGCTTTCTTT
clone_size: .; j_call: TRBJ2-7; v_call: TRBV10-3; d_call: .; cdr3_aa: CAISTSGQGVYEQYF; cdr3_nt: .
clone_size: .; j_call: TRBJ1-6; v_call: TRBV7-9; d_call: .; cdr3_aa: CASGRDINNSPLHF; cdr3_nt: TGTGCCAGCGGCCGGGACATAAATAATTCACCCCTCCACTTT
clone_size: .; j_call: TRBJ1-5; v_call: TRBV7-9; d_call: TRBD1; cdr3_aa: CASSSGRGRGPQHF; cdr3_nt: TGTGCCAGCAGCTCGGGCAGGGGGCGGGGGCCCCAGCATTTT